A selection of T cell receptor beta chains follows, all from one sample in a study of preoperative IRX-2 immunotherapy in early breast cancer. Clones were read by immunoSEQ multiplex PCR, and TCRdb kept only the in-frame ones, dropping some. The sample holds about 34,000 clones, 90% to 95% seen once. This sample was gathered from a patient treated with IRX-2 immunotherapy. Receptors were obtained from a human donor with breast cancer. The CDR3 runs from the conserved cysteine through the conserved F or W. D genes are given only for firm matches. Size tells how often a clone was seen (once, few, many) or the class of an expanded clone, and some rows leave it out.

>.|TRBJ2-5|TRBV7-3|TRBD2|15
CASSLTGRGGETQYF
TGTGCCAGCAGCTTAACGGGACGGGGAGGGGAGACCCAGTACTTC
>.|TRBJ1-1|TRBV9|.|14
CASSVIDMGREAFF
TGTGCCAGCAGCGTAATAGACATGGGCCGGGAAGCTTTCTTT
>.|TRBJ1-1|TRBV4-1|TRBD1|15
CASSQDTGTGAEAFF
TGCGCCAGCAGCCAAGACACCGGGACAGGGGCTGAAGCTTTCTTT
>.|TRBJ1-2|TRBV18|.|13
CASSLGGVDGYTF
TGTGCCAGCTCCCTTGGGGGGGTTGATGGCTACACCTTC
>.|TRBJ2-3|TRBV5-1|.|14
CASSLGSRTDTQYF
TGCGCCAGCAGCTTGGGGAGTAGGACAGATACGCAGTATTTT
>.|TRBJ2-7|TRBV6-5|.|15
CASSYSSGFGYEQYF
TGTGCCAGCAGTTACTCGAGCGGGTTCGGCTACGAGCAGTACTTC
>.|TRBJ2-7|TRBV11-2|TRBD1|13
CASSRTGGYEQYF
TGTGCCAGCAGCAGGACAGGGGGCTACGAGCAGTACTTC
>.|TRBJ2-7|TRBV2|.|15
CASSALQGINYEQYF
TGTGCCAGCAGTGCCCTTCAGGGGATTAACTACGAGCAGTACTTC
>once|TRBJ2-1|TRBV9|TRBD2|17
CASSGTSGGSSYNEQFF
TGTGCCAGCAGCGGGACTAGCGGGGGGAGCTCCTACAATGAGCAGTTCTTC
>.|TRBJ2-7|TRBV19|TRBD2|14
CASSPGRETYEQYF
TGTGCCAGTAGCCCCGGGCGGGAGACCTACGAGCAGTACTTC
>.|TRBJ1-2|TRBV5-1|.|12
CASSLAGYGYTF
TGCGCCAGCAGCTTGGCCGGCTATGGCTACACCTTC
>few|TRBJ1-3|TRBV6-6|.|14
CASSPQGSGNTIYF
TGTGCCAGCAGTCCTCAGGGGTCTGGAAACACCATATATTTT
>.|TRBJ1-5|TRBV7-2|TRBD1|14
CASSHRGYNQPQHF
TGTGCCAGCAGTCACAGGGGCTACAATCAGCCCCAGCATTTT
>.|TRBJ1-2|TRBV9|.|14
CASSVNDGLYGYTF
TGTGCCAGCAGCGTAAACGACGGGCTCTATGGCTACACCTTC
>.|TRBJ1-1|TRBV9|.|15
CASSVLGQGGTEAFF
TGTGCCAGCAGCGTTTTAGGGCAGGGTGGCACTGAAGCTTTCTTT
>.|TRBJ2-2|TRBV7-9|.|13
CASSLTGTGELFF
TGTGCCAGCAGCTTAACAGGGACCGGGGAGCTGTTTTTT
>.|TRBJ2-6|TRBV7-9|.|14
CASSLSPYANVLTF
TGTGCCAGCAGCTTAAGTCCCTACGCCAACGTCCTGACTTTC
>.|TRBJ2-3|TRBV27|.|13
CASSSLLEDTQYF
TGTGCCAGCAGTTCCCTACTAGAGGATACGCAGTATTTT
>.|TRBJ2-7|TRBV5-4|.|12
CASSLRTYEQYF
TGTGCCAGCAGCTTGCGGACCTACGAGCAGTACTTC
>once|TRBJ2-7|TRBV4-1|TRBD1|17
CASSQATGTATSYEQYF
TGCGCCAGCAGCCAAGCAACCGGGACAGCTACTTCCTACGAGCAGTACTTC
>.|TRBJ2-1|TRBV6-5|.|14
CASSYGGFGNEQFF
TGTGCCAGCAGTTACGGTGGATTTGGGAATGAGCAGTTCTTC
>.|TRBJ2-1|TRBV7-8|.|14
CASSQGPEYNEQFF
TGTGCCAGCAGCCAGGGGCCCGAATACAATGAGCAGTTCTTC
>.|TRBJ2-1|TRBV4-3|.|16
CASSQGLHRAYNEQFF
TGCGCCAGCAGCCAAGGGTTACACAGGGCCTACAATGAGCAGTTCTTC
>.|TRBJ2-2|TRBV6-5|.|15
CASSYSGGVIRELFF
TGTGCCAGCAGTTACTCTGGAGGGGTAATACGAGAGCTGTTTTTT
>.|TRBJ1-5|TRBV29-1|.|13
CSVRRDGNQPQHF
TGCAGCGTTCGCAGGGATGGCAATCAGCCCCAGCATTTT
>.|TRBJ2-7|TRBV4-1|TRBD2|15
CASSRATSGSHEQYF
TGCGCCAGCAGCCGAGCGACTAGCGGGAGCCACGAGCAGTACTTC
>.|TRBJ1-1|TRBV6-5|TRBD1|15
CASSTPGQANTEAFF
TGTGCCAGCAGTACCCCGGGACAGGCTAACACTGAAGCTTTCTTT
>.|TRBJ1-5|TRBV30|.|14
CAWSVWGRNQPQHF
TGTGCCTGGAGTGTATGGGGGCGAAATCAGCCCCAGCATTTT
>.|TRBJ1-2|TRBV27|TRBD1|15
CASSSTGGAVGGYTF
TGTGCCAGCAGTTCCACAGGGGGCGCCGTGGGTGGCTACACCTTC
>.|TRBJ1-3|TRBV28|.|15
CASRIDRSGGNTIYF
TGTGCCAGCAGGATAGACAGGTCCGGCGGAAACACCATATATTTT
>.|TRBJ1-4|TRBV6-1|TRBD1|13
CASGQGNNEKLFF
TGTGCCAGCGGACAGGGGAATAATGAAAAACTGTTTTTT
>.|TRBJ2-3|TRBV9|.|17
CASSVGDGQTYSDTQYF
TGTGCCAGCAGCGTAGGGGACGGACAGACCTATTCAGATACGCAGTATTTT
>.|TRBJ2-7|TRBV7-2|.|14
CASSPTPRDTPKYF
TGTGCCAGCAGCCCTACCCCCCGGGACACACCAAAGTACTTC
>.|TRBJ1-5|TRBV18|TRBD1|18
CASSRGTGGINSNQPQHF
TGTGCCAGCTCACGCGGGACAGGGGGCATTAATAGCAATCAGCCCCAGCATTTT
>.|TRBJ1-1|TRBV6-5|TRBD1|15
CASSRDRGPNTEAFF
TGTGCCAGCAGTAGAGACAGGGGGCCCAACACTGAAGCTTTCTTT
>once|TRBJ1-5|TRBV30|TRBD1|15
CAWSGLQGINQPQHF
TGTGCCTGGAGTGGACTACAGGGGATTAATCAGCCCCAGCATTTT
>.|TRBJ2-2|TRBV18|TRBD2|14
CASSPPGGTGELFF
TGTGCCAGCTCACCGCCGGGGGGCACCGGGGAGCTGTTTTTT
>.|TRBJ1-1|TRBV5-1|TRBD1|16
CASSPGTGGQYTEAFF
TGCGCCAGCAGCCCAGGTACAGGGGGACAGTATACTGAAGCTTTCTTT
>.|TRBJ1-2|TRBV18|.|16
CASSPSTEPNNYGYTF
TGTGCCAGCTCACCATCGACAGAACCTAATAACTATGGCTACACCTTC
>.|TRBJ2-7|TRBV10-3|TRBD2|14
CAISPSGRRDEQYF
TGTGCCATCAGTCCTAGCGGGAGAAGGGACGAGCAGTACTTC
>once|TRBJ2-7|TRBV5-1|TRBD2|12
CASRGEGHEQYF
TGCGCCAGCAGGGGGGAGGGGCACGAGCAGTACTTC
>.|TRBJ2-7|TRBV10-3|.|12
CAISESPYEQYF
TGTGCCATCAGTGAGTCACCCTACGAGCAGTACTTC
>.|TRBJ2-5|TRBV5-1|TRBD1|17
CASSPPGQGARGQTQYF
TGCGCCAGCAGCCCGCCCGGACAGGGGGCAAGGGGGCAGACCCAGTACTTC
>.|TRBJ2-7|TRBV5-1|.|15
CASSLGQGSGYEQYF
TGCGCCAGCAGCTTGGGGCAGGGGAGCGGCTACGAGCAGTACTTC
>.|TRBJ2-7|TRBV12-5|.|18
CASGLAEPNRVVSNEQYF
TGTGCTAGTGGTTTGGCCGAGCCAAACAGGGTTGTCTCTAACGAGCAGTACTTC
>once|TRBJ1-4|TRBV19|.|16
CASSHQLWAGSEKLFF
TGTGCCAGTAGTCACCAACTATGGGCAGGGAGTGAAAAACTGTTTTTT
>.|TRBJ1-6|TRBV9|.|13
CASSVVVDSPLHF
TGTGCCAGCAGCGTAGTAGTAGATTCACCCCTCCACTTT